The sequence of this T cell receptor beta chain was determined in a study of blood T cell repertoires in COVID-19. Study background: Acute and convalescent COVID-19 specimens originated in the United States, Italy and Spain. T cells, B-cell-depleted T cells, or PBMCs supplied cDNA or gDNA.

As handled by the study authors: From reference gene primer amplification, estimates of nucleated cell counts were derived. The assay was immunoSEQ multiplex PCR, and TCRdb's table has in-frame clones only and misses some. V and J calls and clone size are copied from that table; D and trimming were computed from the DNA. The sample holds about 240,000 clones, more than 75% seen once. The CDR3 is made up of 18 amino acids. CDR1 is SQVTM, CDR2 ANQGSEA, per germline. Trimming removed 6 bases from V and 0 bases from J; junction bases left unmatched: 15. Sequencing was carried out using peripheral blood. The receptor comes from a woman aged 55-69 years with active or convalescent COVID-19. The chain recombines TRBV29-1 with TRBJ2-3, with 10 positions matching TRBD2. CDR3 amino acids: CSVTGRGSGGFSTDTQYF. In DNA form, the CDR3 reads TGCAGCGTCACAGGGAGAGGTAGCGGGGGGTTTAGCACAGATACGCAGTATTTT.